This is a list of T cell receptor beta chains from one sample in a study of beta chain features in type 1 diabetes. The protocol was immunoSEQ multiplex PCR, while the TCRdb copy is restricted to in-frame clones and leaves out a portion. The data contain under 350,000 clones, approximately 25% of them singletons. The source material was naive CD4+ T cells from blood. The receptors here all came from a young woman with type 1 diabetes. The CDR3 runs from the conserved cysteine through the conserved F or W. D genes are given only for firm matches.

D,V,CDR3
-,TRBV28,CASDSGQDQETQYF
-,TRBV27,CARALETQYF
TRBD2,TRBV29-1,CSVEGLAGGRSPYNEQFF
TRBD1,TRBV29-1,CSVVPGQGGKAFF
-,TRBV29-1,CSVLGLIGDGYTF
TRBD2,TRBV6-5,CASSPGLAGVHEQYF
-,TRBV9,CASSVDLNTEAFF
TRBD1,TRBV19,CASRGQGTEAFF
TRBD1,TRBV19,CASTDRGDYTF
TRBD1,TRBV30,CAWRQGGLTPYEQYF
-,TRBV4-1,CASSQDGRAVKDTQYF
TRBD2,TRBV30,CAIGTSVYNEQFF
TRBD1,TRBV7-3,CASSSQGATNTGELFF
-,TRBV20-1,CSARRGDGYTF
-,TRBV29-1,CSVVWDSTEAFF
-,TRBV7-6,CASSSEVSGSYNEQFF
-,TRBV30,CAWRPKNRVAYEQYF
-,TRBV13,CASSLAPGASGSDTQYF
TRBD1,TRBV4-2,CASSLRTGEEAFF
TRBD2,TRBV27,CASSLGSGRSPYEQYF
TRBD1,TRBV4-1,CASSQKGQGSSRYGYTF
TRBD2,TRBV30,CAWTSGYEQYF
-,TRBV29-1,CSVVGLETQYF
-,TRBV29-1,CSVLVGADQPQHF
-,TRBV9,CASSVDIDQPQHF
-,TRBV29-1,CSAVIRASYNEQFF
TRBD1,TRBV28,CATEQGPHYGYTF
TRBD1,TRBV11-3,CASSRGTGDAELAKNIQYF
TRBD2,TRBV7-3,CASSSGLGNEQFF
-,TRBV5-4,CASSFPGGFIYNEQFF
-,TRBV25-1,CASSDSSSGNTIYF
-,TRBV5-1,CASSLRGGGNQPQHF
TRBD1,TRBV25-1,CASSWDRGNTEAFF
TRBD1,TRBV29-1,CSVSGTAFYNEQFF
TRBD2,TRBV6-5,CASRTSGTSTDTQYF
TRBD2,TRBV30,CAWSASGTSGRTDTQYF
-,TRBV5-1,CASSLQGSGELFF
-,TRBV25-1,CASSAAWGREDTDTQYF
TRBD2,TRBV6-5,CASSYSSSGNQETQYF
-,TRBV9,CASSVATRGYGGEQFF
-,TRBV30,CASCPDSVGAGELFF
-,TRBV28,CASSSGGAGYGYTF
-,TRBV19,CASKEPGLNTEAFF
TRBD1,TRBV29-1,CSGTGDSNYGYTF
TRBD1,TRBV19,CASSITGDQPQHF
-,TRBV7-2,CASSSQGPGYTF
TRBD1,TRBV7-9,CASSLAGTGVQPQHF
-,TRBV2,CASTKDSNTEAFF
-,TRBV28,CASSFGGSTDTQYF
-,TRBV7-9,CASSSRIVSTDTQYF
-,TRBV7-9,CASSLVQNTEAFF
-,TRBV6-6,CASSYTGTYEQYF
TRBD1,TRBV5-1,CASSSGQAEYNEQFF